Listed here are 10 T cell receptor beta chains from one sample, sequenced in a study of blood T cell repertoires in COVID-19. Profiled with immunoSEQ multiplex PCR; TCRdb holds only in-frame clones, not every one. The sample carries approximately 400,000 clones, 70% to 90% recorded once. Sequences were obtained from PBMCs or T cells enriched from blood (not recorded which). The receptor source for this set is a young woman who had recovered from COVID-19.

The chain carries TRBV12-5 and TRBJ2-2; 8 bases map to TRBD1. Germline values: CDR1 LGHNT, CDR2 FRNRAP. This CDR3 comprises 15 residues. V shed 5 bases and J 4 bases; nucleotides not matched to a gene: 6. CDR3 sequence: CASGDDRGGTGELFF. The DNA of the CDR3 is TGTGCTAGTGGTGACGACAGGGGCGGCACCGGGGAGCTGTTTTTT.

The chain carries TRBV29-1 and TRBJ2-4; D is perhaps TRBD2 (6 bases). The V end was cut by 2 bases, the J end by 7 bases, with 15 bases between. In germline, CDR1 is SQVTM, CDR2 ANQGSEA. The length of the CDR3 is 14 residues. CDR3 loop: CSVEPLGRRNIQYF. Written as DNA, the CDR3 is TGCAGCGTTGAACCTCTGGGGAGGCGGAACATTCAGTACTTC.

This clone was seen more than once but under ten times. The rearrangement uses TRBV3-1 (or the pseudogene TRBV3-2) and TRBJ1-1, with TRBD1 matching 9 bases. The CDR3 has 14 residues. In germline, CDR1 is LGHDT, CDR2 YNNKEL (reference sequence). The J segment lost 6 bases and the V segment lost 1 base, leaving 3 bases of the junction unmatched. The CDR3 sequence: CASSQGRDRAEAFF. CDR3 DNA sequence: TGTGCCAGCAGCCAAGGCCGGGACAGGGCTGAAGCTTTCTTT.

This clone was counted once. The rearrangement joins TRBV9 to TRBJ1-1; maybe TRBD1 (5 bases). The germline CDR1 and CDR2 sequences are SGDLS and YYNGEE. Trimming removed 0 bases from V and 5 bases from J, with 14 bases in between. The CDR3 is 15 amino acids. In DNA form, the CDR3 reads TGTGCCAGCAGCGTAGGCCCGGGGAGGGGAACTGAAGCTTTCTTT. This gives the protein CASSVGPGRGTEAFF.

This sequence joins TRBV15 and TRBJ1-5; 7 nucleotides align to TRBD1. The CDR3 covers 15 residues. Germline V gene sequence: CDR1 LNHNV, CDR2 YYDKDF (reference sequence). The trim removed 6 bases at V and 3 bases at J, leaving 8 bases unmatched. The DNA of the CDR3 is TGTGCCACCAGGTCATCTGACAGGGTCAATCAGCCCCAGCATTTT. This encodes CATRSSDRVNQPQHF.

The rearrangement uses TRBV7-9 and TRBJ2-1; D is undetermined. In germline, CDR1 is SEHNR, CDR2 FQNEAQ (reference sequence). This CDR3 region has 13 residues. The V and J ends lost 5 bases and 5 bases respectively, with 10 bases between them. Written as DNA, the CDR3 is TGTGCCAGCAGCCCCCCTCTTAACAATGAGCAGTTCTTC. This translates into CASSPPLNNEQFF.

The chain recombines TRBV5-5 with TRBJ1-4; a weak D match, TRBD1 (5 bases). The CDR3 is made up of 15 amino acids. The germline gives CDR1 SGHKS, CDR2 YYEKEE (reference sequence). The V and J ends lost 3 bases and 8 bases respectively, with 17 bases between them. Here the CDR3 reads CASSSRLHRTEKLFF. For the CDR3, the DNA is TGTGCCAGCAGCTCCCGTCTTCACAGGACGGAAAAACTGTTTTTT.

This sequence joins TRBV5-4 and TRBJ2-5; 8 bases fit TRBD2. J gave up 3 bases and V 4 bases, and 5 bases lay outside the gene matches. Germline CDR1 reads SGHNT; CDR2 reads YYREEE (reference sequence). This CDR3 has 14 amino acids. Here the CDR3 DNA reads TGTGCCAGCAGCCCCAGCGGGGGCGAAGAGACCCAGTACTTC. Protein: CASSPSGGEETQYF.

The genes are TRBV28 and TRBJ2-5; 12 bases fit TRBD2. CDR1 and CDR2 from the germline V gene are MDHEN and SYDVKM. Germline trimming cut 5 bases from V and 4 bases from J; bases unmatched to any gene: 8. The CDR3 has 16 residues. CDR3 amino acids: CASSPTSGGPSETQYF. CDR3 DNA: TGTGCCAGCAGTCCCACTAGCGGGGGGCCTTCAGAGACCCAGTACTTC.

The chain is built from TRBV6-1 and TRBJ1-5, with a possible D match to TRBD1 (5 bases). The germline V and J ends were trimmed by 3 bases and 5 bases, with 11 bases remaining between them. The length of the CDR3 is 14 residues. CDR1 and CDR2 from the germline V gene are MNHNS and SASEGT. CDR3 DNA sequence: TGTGCCAGCAGTGATAGGGGCAGGGATCAGCCCCAGCATTTT. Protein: CASSDRGRDQPQHF.